Presented here are 16 T cell receptor beta chains from one specimen sequenced in a study of T cells in Graves' hyperthyroidism and ophthalmopathy. RNA transcripts provided the source from which TCR beta CDR3 regions were amplified. RT-PCR in the first round (using the HTBI primer set) targeted the TCR CDR3. TCRdb recomputed calls from the multiplex PCR reads with MiXCR, one row per CDR3 protein. The sample yields fewer than 550,000 distinct CDR3 sequences, 15% to 19% seen once. Sequencing was carried out using blood. The receptor set was obtained from a woman aged 18-29 years with Graves' hyperthyroidism.

A few counts support this clonotype. The CDR3 DNA sequence: TGTGCCAGCAGCCCCCCATTGGGCAGGACGAGCTCTGGAAACACCATATATTTT. It specifies CASSPPLGRTSSGNTIYF. This chain connects TRBV7-9 to TRBJ1-3; the D is unclear. CDR1 is SEHNR and CDR2 is FQNEAQ in the germline V gene (reference sequence). This CDR3 is 18 amino acids long. V lost 5 bases to trimming and J lost 0 bases, with 20 bases between them.

The J gene is TRBJ2-2, the V gene TRBV6-2 or TRBV6-3, with a tentative D call TRBD1 (6 bases). Per germline, CDR1 MNHEY and CDR2 SVGEGT. This CDR3 contains 14 residues. Trimming cost V 7 bases and J 5 bases, with 14 bases left between them. The CDR3 DNA sequence: TGTGCCAGCATCACGGCCAGGGGAACCGGGGAGCTGTTTTTT. Translating gives CASITARGTGELFF.

The chain employs TRBV27 and TRBJ1-6; D gene ambiguous. There are 16 residues in the CDR3. Looked up from germline, CDR1 is MNHEY and CDR2 is SMNVEV (reference sequence). The V end was cut by 6 bases, the J end by 3 bases, with 15 bases between. This chain's CDR3 is CASRENGRVYNSPLHF. CDR3 in DNA: TGTGCCAGCAGAGAGAACGGAAGGGTCTATAATTCACCCCTCCACTTT.

This clonotype was counted a few times. The chain carries TRBV27 and TRBJ1-2, with unresolved D. Germline V gene lookup returns CDR1 MNHEY and CDR2 SMNVEV (reference sequence). This CDR3 is built from 10 residues. Trimming took 3 bases from V and 8 from J, leaving 4 bases between them. CDR3 sequence reads: CASSFQGYTF. The CDR3 DNA reads TGTGCCAGCAGTTTCCAGGGCTACACCTTC.

The chain employs TRBV7-9 and TRBJ1-2, with 7 bases that match TRBD1. Germline CDR1 is SEHNR and CDR2 is FQNEAQ (reference sequence). The trim removed 0 bases at V and 0 bases at J, leaving 4 bases unmatched. The CDR3 runs 16 residues. The CDR3 region is CASSLAGQTTNYGYTF. The DNA for the CDR3 is TGTGCCAGCAGCTTAGCGGGACAGACTACTAACTATGGCTACACCTTC. The variable domain in full, with the rest retrieved from reference TRBV7-9 and TRBJ1-2, is DTGVSQNPRHKITKRGQNVTFRCDPISEHNRLYWYRQTLGQGPEFLTYFQNEAQLEKSRLLSDRFSAERPKGSFSTLEIQRTEQGDSAMYLCASSLAGQTTNYGYTFGSGTRLTVV.

Points on this clonotype: A much bigger clone sits one base away, suggesting this may be a read error. CDR3 coding DNA: TGTGCCAGCAGTCCCAGAACGACAGGGTTTGAGGAAAAACTGTTTTTT. The encoded protein is CASSPRTTGFEEKLFF. The genes are TRBV12-3 or TRBV12-4 and TRBJ1-4, with 7 positions matching TRBD1. CDR3 length: 16 amino acids. The V segment lost 5 bases and the J segment 8 bases; nucleotides outside the gene matches: 14.

The chain combines TRBV6-2 or TRBV6-3 with TRBJ1-5; D remains unclear. Germline V gene data show CDR1 as MNHEY and CDR2 as SVGEGT. Trimming shortened V by 8 bases and J by 3 bases, and 11 bases separated the two germline ends. The CDR3 covers 13 residues. The DNA for the CDR3 is TGTGCCAGCGGGAAGACGGTCAATCAGCCCCAGCATTTT. This sequence encodes CASGKTVNQPQHF.

This clonotype was counted many times. This chain uses TRBV5-6 with TRBJ2-1, with a possible D match to TRBD2 (6 bases). This CDR3 has 16 amino acids. Germline V gene lookup returns CDR1 SGHDT and CDR2 YYEEEE. Trimming stripped 4 bases from V and 5 bases from J, with 19 bases between. The CDR3 reads CASSPPGRGLNNEQFF. The CDR3 DNA reads TGTGCCAGCAGCCCCCCGGGGCGGGGCCTTAACAATGAGCAGTTCTTC.

At least ten counts were recorded for this clonotype. The chain has TRBV6-2 or TRBV6-3 and TRBJ1-1; the match to TRBD1 covers 9 bases. The V and J ends lost 6 bases and 9 bases, in that order; junction bases with no gene match: 11. CDR1 MNHEY and CDR2 SVGEGT come from the germline V gene. The CDR3 extends over 14 amino acids. The CDR3 DNA reads TGTGCCAGCAGATCCCGGGGACAGGGTGCCCAAGCTTTCTTT. Translation gives CASRSRGQGAQAFF.

The chain has TRBV14 and TRBJ2-7; D gene ambiguous. CDR3 length: 12 residues. Trimming removed 3 bases from V and 3 bases from J, with 6 bases in between. Germline CDR1 SGHDN, CDR2 FVKESK. CDR3 residues: CASSQGFYEQYF. CDR3 in DNA: TGTGCCAGCAGCCAGGGGTTCTACGAGCAGTACTTC.

This rearrangement joins TRBV20-1 to TRBJ2-4; D gene unclear. V lost 0 bases and J 0 bases, leaving 9 bases between the germline ends. CDR1 and CDR2 (germline): DFQATT, SNEGSKA (reference sequence). This CDR3 is built from 15 residues. The CDR3 bases are TGCAGTGCTAGAGATATGTGGGGAGCCAAAAACATTCAGTACTTC. Translating gives CSARDMWGAKNIQYF.

This clonotype was counted many times. V usage is TRBV5-1 and J usage is TRBJ1-4, with D possibly being TRBD1 (5 bases). The germline V gene has CDR1 SGHRS and CDR2 YFSETQ. The CDR3 spans 15 residues. V was clipped by 0 bases and J by 9 bases, with 15 bases between them. DNA for the CDR3: TGCGCCAGCAGCTTGGAAACAGGCCGCGCGAAAAAACTGTTTTTT. This translates into CASSLETGRAKKLFF.

This clonotype was recorded only once. CDR3 amino acids: CASSGDRRNEKLFF. The DNA of the CDR3 is TGTGCCAGCAGTGGGGACAGGAGAAATGAAAAACTGTTTTTT. This chain uses TRBV25-1 with TRBJ1-4; 8 bases line up with TRBD1. Germline V lookup: CDR1 MGHDK, CDR2 SYGVNS. The CDR3 totals 14 residues. V shed 4 bases and J 5 bases; nucleotides not matched to a gene: 3.

Many counts were recorded for this clonotype. V is TRBV5-1 and J is TRBJ1-1; a weak D match, TRBD1 (5 bases). This CDR3 is built from 13 residues. The V and J ends lost 3 bases and 4 bases respectively, with 10 bases between them. Germline V gene lookup returns CDR1 SGHRS and CDR2 YFSETQ. DNA for the CDR3: TGCGCCAGCAGCTGGGACCCAGGCACTGAAGCTTTCTTT. This gives the protein CASSWDPGTEAFF.

This clonotype was detected many times. This chain joins TRBV5-1 and TRBJ1-2, with D maybe TRBD1 (5 bases). This CDR3 has 13 amino acids. Germline V gene data show CDR1 as SGHRS and CDR2 as YFSETQ. Trimming took 0 bases from V and 4 from J, leaving 7 bases between them. In nucleotides, the CDR3 is TGCGCCAGCAGCTTGGTTCAGGGCTATGGCTACACCTTC. Its protein is CASSLVQGYGYTF.

This clonotype was detected a few times. This sequence joins TRBV7-9 and TRBJ2-1; 10 nucleotides line up with TRBD1. The germline CDR1 and CDR2 sequences are SEHNR and FQNEAQ (reference sequence). CDR3 length: 16 residues. V shed 5 bases and J 3 bases; nucleotides not matched to a gene: 7. DNA for the CDR3: TGTGCCAGCAGCCTAGGGACAGGGGCTCTCTACAATGAGCAGTTCTTC. Protein product: CASSLGTGALYNEQFF.